This T cell receptor (beta chain) was captured in a study of blood T cell repertoires in COVID-19. The overall study: Donors in the United States, Italy and Spain gave samples during acute or convalescent COVID-19.

The assay was immunoSEQ multiplex PCR, and TCRdb's table has in-frame clones only and misses some. The sample has under 250,000 clones; around 88% are singletons. Per germline, CDR1 SGHNT and CDR2 YYREEE (reference sequence). This CDR3 is built from 16 residues. The V segment lost 2 bases and the J segment 0 bases; nucleotides outside the gene matches: 3. Recruited during active infection, patients (from Seattle) were subsequently followed longitudinally. Sequencing was done on a sample of peripheral blood. This receptor was taken from a woman aged 25 to 45 with COVID-19, enrolled during active disease. V gene TRBV5-4 combines with J gene TRBJ1-3; 9 bases match TRBD1. Here the CDR3 reads CASSFKDRGSGNTIYF. The DNA of the CDR3 is TGTGCCAGCAGCTTTAAGGACAGGGGCTCTGGAAACACCATATATTTT.